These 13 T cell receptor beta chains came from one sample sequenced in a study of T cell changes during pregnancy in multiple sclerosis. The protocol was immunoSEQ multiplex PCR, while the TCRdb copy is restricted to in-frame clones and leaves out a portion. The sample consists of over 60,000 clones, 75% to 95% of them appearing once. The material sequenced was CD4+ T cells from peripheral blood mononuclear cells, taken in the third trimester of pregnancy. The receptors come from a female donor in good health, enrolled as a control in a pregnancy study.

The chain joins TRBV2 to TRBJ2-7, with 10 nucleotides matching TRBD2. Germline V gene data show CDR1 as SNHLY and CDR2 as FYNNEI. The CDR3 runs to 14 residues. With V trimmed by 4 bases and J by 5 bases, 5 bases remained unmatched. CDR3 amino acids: CASSGSGGGHEQYF. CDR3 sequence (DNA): TGTGCCAGCAGTGGAAGCGGGGGGGGGCACGAGCAGTACTTC.

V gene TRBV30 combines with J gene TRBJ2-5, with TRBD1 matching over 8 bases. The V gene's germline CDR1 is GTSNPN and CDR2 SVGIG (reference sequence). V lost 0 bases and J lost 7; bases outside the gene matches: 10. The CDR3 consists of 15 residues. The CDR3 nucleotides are TGTGCCTGGAGTGTACGCAGAGGCACAGGGGGGACCCAGTACTTC. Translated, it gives CAWSVRRGTGGTQYF.

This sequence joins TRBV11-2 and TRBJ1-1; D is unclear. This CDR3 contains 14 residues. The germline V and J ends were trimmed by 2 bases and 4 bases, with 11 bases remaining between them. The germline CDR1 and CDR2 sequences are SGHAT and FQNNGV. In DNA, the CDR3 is TGTGCCAGCAGCTTACGGGGTTTGGGCACTGAAGCTTTCTTT. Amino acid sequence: CASSLRGLGTEAFF.

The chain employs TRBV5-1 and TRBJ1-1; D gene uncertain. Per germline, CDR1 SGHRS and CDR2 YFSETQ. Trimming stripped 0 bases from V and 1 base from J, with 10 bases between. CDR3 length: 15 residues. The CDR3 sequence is CASSLGGQANTEAFF. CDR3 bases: TGCGCCAGCAGCTTGGGCGGGCAGGCGAACACTGAAGCTTTCTTT.

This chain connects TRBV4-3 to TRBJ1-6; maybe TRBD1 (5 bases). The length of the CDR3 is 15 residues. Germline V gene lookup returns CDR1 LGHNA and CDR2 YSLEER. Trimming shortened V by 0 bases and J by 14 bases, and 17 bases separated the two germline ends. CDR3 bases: TGCGCCAGCAGCCAAGATTCGAACCGCCGGGGGGCCCTCCACTTT. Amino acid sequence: CASSQDSNRRGALHF.

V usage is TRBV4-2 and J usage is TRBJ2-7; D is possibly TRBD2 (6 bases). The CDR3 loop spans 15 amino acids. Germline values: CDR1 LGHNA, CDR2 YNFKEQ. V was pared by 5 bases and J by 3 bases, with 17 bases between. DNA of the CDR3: TGTGCCAGCAGCGTAGAGGTCACGGACTACTACGAGCAGTACTTC. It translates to CASSVEVTDYYEQYF.

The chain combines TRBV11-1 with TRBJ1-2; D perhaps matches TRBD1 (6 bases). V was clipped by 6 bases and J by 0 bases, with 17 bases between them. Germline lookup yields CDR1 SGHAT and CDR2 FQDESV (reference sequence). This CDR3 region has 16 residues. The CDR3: CASRKRQDHPNYGYTF. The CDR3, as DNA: TGTGCCAGCAGAAAACGACAGGACCATCCTAACTATGGCTACACCTTC.

The CDR3 loop reads CASSLDPGPNEKLFF. CDR3 nucleotides: TGTGCCAGCAGCTTAGATCCCGGTCCAAATGAAAAACTGTTTTTT. V usage is TRBV11-3 and J usage is TRBJ1-4; D gene ambiguous. V lost 0 bases and J lost 5, with 10 bases in between. The V gene's germline CDR1 is SGHNT and CDR2 YENEEA. The CDR3 has 15 amino acids.

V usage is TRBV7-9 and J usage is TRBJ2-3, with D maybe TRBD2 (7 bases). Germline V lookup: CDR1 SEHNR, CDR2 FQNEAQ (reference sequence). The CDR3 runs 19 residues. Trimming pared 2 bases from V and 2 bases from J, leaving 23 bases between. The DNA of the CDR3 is TGTGCCAGCAGCTTAAATTATGGACAGAGCGGGATATCCACAGATACGCAGTATTTT. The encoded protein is CASSLNYGQSGISTDTQYF.

CDR3 DNA sequence: TGTGCCTGGGCGACAGGATCCCTATATGAGCAGTTCTTC. This translates into CAWATGSLYEQFF. The chain has TRBV30 and TRBJ2-1; D might be TRBD1 (6 bases). CDR1 and CDR2 (germline): GTSNPN, SVGIG (reference sequence). V was shortened by 5 bases and J by 8 bases, with 16 bases between the two germline ends. The CDR3 sequence is 13 residues long.

CDR3 amino acids: CASSSDRGNYNSPLHF. CDR3 DNA sequence: TGTGCCAGTAGTTCGGACAGGGGGAACTATAATTCACCCCTCCACTTT. The chain employs TRBV19 and TRBJ1-6; the match to TRBD1 covers 10 bases. This CDR3 contains 16 residues. Germline assignment: CDR1 LNHDA and CDR2 SQIVND (reference sequence). V was clipped by 5 bases and J by 3 bases; unmatched bases: 4.

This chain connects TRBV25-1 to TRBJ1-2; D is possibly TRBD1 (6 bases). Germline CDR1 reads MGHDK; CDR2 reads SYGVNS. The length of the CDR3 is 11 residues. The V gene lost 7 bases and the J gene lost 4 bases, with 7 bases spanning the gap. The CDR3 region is CASTGVYGYTF. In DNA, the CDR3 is TGTGCCAGCACAGGGGTCTATGGCTACACCTTC.

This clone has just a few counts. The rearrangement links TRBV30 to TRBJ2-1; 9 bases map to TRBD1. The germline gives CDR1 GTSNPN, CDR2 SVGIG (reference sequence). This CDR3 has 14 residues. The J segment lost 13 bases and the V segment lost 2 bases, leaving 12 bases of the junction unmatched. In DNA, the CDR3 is TGTGCCTGGAGTCTACGCCGGGACAGGGTAAAACAGTTCTTC. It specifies CAWSLRRDRVKQFF.